The 19 T cell receptor beta chains presented below share a single source sample, sequenced in a study of blood T cell repertoires in COVID-19. Produced via immunoSEQ multiplex PCR; TCRdb's table is partial and in-frame only. This table holds fewer than 250,000 clones, more than 85% found once. Sequencing was performed on peripheral blood. The receptors here all came from a middle-aged man with acute or convalescent COVID-19.

The rearrangement uses TRBV5-4 and TRBJ2-7; TRBD2 aligns across 10 bases. The V and J ends lost 3 bases and 3 bases, in that order; junction bases with no gene match: 6. Germline assignment: CDR1 SGHNT and CDR2 YYREEE (reference sequence). The CDR3 has 15 amino acids. The CDR3 DNA reads as TGTGCCAGCAGCTCCGCTAGCGGGGGAAACTACGAGCAGTACTTC. It yields the protein CASSSASGGNYEQYF.

The rearrangement joins TRBV19 to TRBJ2-3; D is unresolved. The CDR3 covers 14 residues. Germline V gives CDR1 LNHDA, CDR2 SQIVND (reference sequence). V was cut by 0 bases and J by 2 bases, with 6 bases left in between. The CDR3 is CASSIDGFTDTQYF. The CDR3 coding sequence is TGTGCCAGTAGTATAGACGGGTTCACAGATACGCAGTATTTT.

This chain links TRBV11-3 with TRBJ2-2; D call uncertain. The CDR3 has 17 amino acids. Germline V gene data show CDR1 as SGHNT and CDR2 as YENEEA. V gave up 0 bases and J gave up 1 base, with 12 bases separating them. CDR3 DNA sequence: TGTGCCAGCAGCTTAGATCGGTTAGCTAGGAACACCGGGGAGCTGTTTTTT. It encodes CASSLDRLARNTGELFF.

The chain uses TRBV11-1 and TRBJ2-7; a possible D gene is TRBD2 (5 bases). The V and J ends lost 0 bases and 3 bases respectively, with 12 bases between them. The CDR3 is made up of 15 amino acids. Germline-derived CDR1 and CDR2 are SGHAT and FQDESV (reference sequence). The chain's CDR3 is CASSLAGGSYYEQYF. The CDR3 coding sequence is TGTGCCAGCAGCTTAGCGGGCGGGTCCTACTACGAGCAGTACTTC.

This clone was detected ten times or more. The V and J genes are TRBV14 and TRBJ1-1, with D unresolved. Trimming took 2 bases from V and 1 from J, leaving 5 bases between them. Germline CDR1 is SGHDN and CDR2 is FVKESK. The CDR3 length is 13 residues. CDR3 in amino acids: CASSQIKNTEAFF. The CDR3 DNA reads TGTGCCAGCAGCCAAATCAAGAACACTGAAGCTTTCTTT.

The rearrangement uses TRBV21-1 and TRBJ1-3. TRBV21-1 is assigned pseudogene status. This CDR3 is built from 17 residues. The CDR3 loop reads CASMHTLGANSGNTIYF. The DNA of the CDR3 is TGTGCCAGCATGCACACCTTGGGAGCCAACTCTGGAAACACCATATATTTT.

This chain connects TRBV12-3 or TRBV12-4 to TRBJ1-2; no firm D call. The CDR3 covers 12 residues. Trimming left V 3 bases short and J 4 bases short, with 6 bases between. The CDR3 is CASSLAGYGYTF. CDR3 sequence (DNA): TGTGCCAGCAGTTTGGCAGGCTATGGCTACACCTTC.

The chain recombines TRBV2 with TRBJ2-2; a weak D match, TRBD1 (6 bases). The CDR3 has 14 amino acids. The V gene lost 4 bases and the J gene lost 4 bases, with 10 bases spanning the gap. Germline CDR1 SNHLY, CDR2 FYNNEI. The chain's CDR3 is CASSVPGVTGELFF. The CDR3 DNA reads as TGTGCCAGCAGTGTACCAGGGGTCACCGGGGAGCTGTTTTTT.

CDR3 region: CSVAPGGQGAVEQYF. The DNA of the CDR3 is TGCAGCGTTGCACCCGGGGGACAGGGGGCAGTCGAGCAGTACTTC. V gene TRBV29-1 combines with J gene TRBJ2-7; 12 nucleotides align to TRBD1. Germline V gene sequence: CDR1 SQVTM, CDR2 ANQGSEA. J was trimmed by 6 bases and V by 4 bases; bases with no gene match: 10. There are 15 residues in the CDR3.

Turning to this clone: The same CDR3 arises from other DNA sequences in this sample as well. The chain joins TRBV5-4 to TRBJ1-1; D is ambiguous. The CDR3 spans 13 residues. The V end lost 0 bases, the J end lost 2 bases, and 5 bases lay between the germline ends. The germline V gene encodes CDR1 SGHNT and CDR2 YYREEE (reference sequence). The CDR3 DNA sequence: TGTGCCAGCAGCTTGGACAGAAACACTGAAGCTTTCTTT. This encodes CASSLDRNTEAFF.

V is TRBV6-1 and J is TRBJ1-1, with D unresolved. Germline lookup yields CDR1 MNHNS and CDR2 SASEGT. V dropped 3 bases and J dropped 0 bases, with 5 bases sitting between them. CDR3 length: 13 residues. In DNA, the CDR3 is TGTGCCAGCAGTGACCAGATGAACACTGAAGCTTTCTTT. This gives the protein CASSDQMNTEAFF.

V and J are TRBV25-1 and TRBJ2-7; 7 bases are a match to TRBD1. This CDR3 spans 13 amino acids. CDR1 is MGHDK and CDR2 is SYGVNS in the germline V gene. The V and J ends lost 3 bases and 4 bases, in that order; junction bases with no gene match: 3. The CDR3 spells CASSDTGDYEQYF. CDR3 coding DNA: TGTGCCAGCAGTGATACAGGGGATTACGAGCAGTACTTC.

V is TRBV6-2 or TRBV6-3 and J is TRBJ2-7, with 7 nucleotides matching TRBD2. The CDR3 is made up of 15 amino acids. CDR1 MNHEY and CDR2 SVGEGT come from the germline V gene. V shed 6 bases, J shed 3 bases, and the junction held 11 bases outside the gene matches. For the CDR3, the DNA is TGTGCCAGCAGCCCCATGGTAGCGGGCCTCTACGAGCAGTACTTC. It translates to CASSPMVAGLYEQYF.

The V and J genes are TRBV7-9 and TRBJ1-2; D may be TRBD1 (6 bases). The CDR3 sequence is 12 residues long. V was pared by 6 bases and J by 8 bases, with 13 bases between. The V gene's germline CDR1 is SEHNR and CDR2 FQNEAQ (reference sequence). CDR3 amino acids: CASRQQGLGYTF. The CDR3 DNA reads TGTGCCAGCAGGCAACAGGGATTAGGCTACACCTTC.

This clone turned up a few times. The J gene is TRBJ2-5, the V gene TRBV6-5; tentatively, D is TRBD2 (6 bases). The length of the CDR3 is 13 residues. Deletions cut 2 bases from V and 5 bases from J, with 9 bases between. Germline values: CDR1 MNHEY, CDR2 SVGAGI. The CDR3 DNA follows: TGTGCCAGCAGTTACGGCGGGGCGGAGACCCAGTACTTC. Its protein product is CASSYGGAETQYF.

In this sample, this clone turned up a few times. The chain has TRBV10-2 and TRBJ2-7; 10 bases align to TRBD2. Losses at the gene ends were 7 bases for V and 5 bases for J; bases not matched to a gene: 8. CDR1 and CDR2 (germline): WSHSY, SAAADI. This CDR3 has 14 amino acids. CDR3 protein: CASKSSGSTDEQYF. CDR3 DNA sequence: TGCGCCAGCAAATCTAGCGGGAGTACCGACGAGCAGTACTTC.

This rearrangement joins TRBV11-2 to TRBJ2-1, with TRBD2 matching over 7 bases. Germline assignment: CDR1 SGHAT and CDR2 FQNNGV. The V gene end was trimmed by 2 bases and the J gene end by 5 bases; junction bases not matched to a gene: 12. This CDR3 has 17 residues. The CDR3, as DNA: TGTGCCAGCAGCTTACGCCTAGCGGACCCCCCCCACAATGAGCAGTTCTTC. As protein: CASSLRLADPPHNEQFF. The full variable domain, its missing parts supplied by reference TRBV11-2 and TRBJ2-1, is EAGVAQSPRYKIIEKRQSVAFWCNPISGHATLYWYQQILGQGPKLLIQFQNNGVVDDSQLPKDRFSAERLKGVDSTLKIQPAKLEDSAVYLCASSLRLADPPHNEQFFGPGTRLTVL.

This rearrangement joins TRBV28 to TRBJ2-7, with TRBD1 as a possible D gene (5 bases). Trimming took 6 bases from V and 2 from J, leaving 14 bases between them. Germline V gives CDR1 MDHEN, CDR2 SYDVKM. This CDR3 has 14 amino acids. The CDR3 DNA reads TGTGCCAGCAGGGTCCCAGGGCCCCCCTACGAGCAGTACTTC. This gives the protein CASRVPGPPYEQYF.

The count of this clone is one. The rearrangement uses TRBV19 and TRBJ2-1; perhaps TRBD2 as D (5 bases). Trimming took off 5 bases at V and 0 bases at J, with 11 bases between the two ends. Germline lookup yields CDR1 LNHDA and CDR2 SQIVND (reference sequence). The CDR3 has 15 residues. Here the CDR3 reads CASSPDYSSYNEQFF. CDR3 nucleotide sequence: TGTGCCAGTAGTCCCGACTATAGCTCCTACAATGAGCAGTTCTTC.